Following are 32 T cell receptor beta chains from one sample sequenced in a study of identical twins. TCRdb analysed the 5' RACE reads with MiXCR anew, one entry per CDR3 protein. The profile shows 150,000 or so distinct CDR3 sequences, around 3.5% of them singletons. Sequencing was carried out using memory T cells sorted from blood. The receptors come from a man younger than 35 in good health.

This clonotype appeared many times. This sequence joins TRBV7-2 and TRBJ2-1; 11 bases line up with TRBD2. The trim removed 7 bases at V and 9 bases at J, leaving 8 bases unmatched. This CDR3 has 14 amino acids. The germline V gene encodes CDR1 SGHTA and CDR2 FQGNSA. CDR3 DNA sequence: TGTGCCAGCATCCGGACTAGCGGGTTCGGTGAGCAGTTCTTC. It translates to CASIRTSGFGEQFF.

This clonotype has only a few counts. The rearrangement uses TRBV19 and TRBJ2-6; no reliable D call. The CDR3 spans 18 residues. In germline, CDR1 is LNHDA, CDR2 SQIVND (reference sequence). V lost 5 bases to trimming and J lost 0 bases, with 17 bases between them. DNA of the CDR3: TGTGCCAGTAGTTTCTCAGGCCGCCCCCTCTCTGGGGCCAACGTCCTGACTTTC. Translation: CASSFSGRPLSGANVLTF.

This clonotype was counted many times. The J gene is TRBJ2-5, the V gene TRBV2; 8 nucleotides line up with TRBD2. With 3 bases clipped from V and 8 bases from J, the junction kept 8 bases outside the gene matches. The germline V gene has CDR1 SNHLY and CDR2 FYNNEI. This CDR3 comprises 14 residues. CDR3 sequence: CASSERGAYQTQYF. CDR3 sequence (DNA): TGTGCCAGCAGTGAGCGGGGGGCCTACCAAACCCAGTACTTC.

This clonotype has at least ten counts. The chain recombines TRBV2 with TRBJ2-7, with D hard to call. With 5 bases removed from V and 3 bases from J, the gap between germline ends came to 11 bases. There are 13 residues in the CDR3. Germline V gives CDR1 SNHLY, CDR2 FYNNEI. The CDR3 region has the DNA TGTGCCAGCAGTCGGGTCCTGCTCTACGAGCAGTACGTC. It encodes CASSRVLLYEQYV.

In this sample, this clonotype turned up many times. This chain uses TRBV28 with TRBJ2-1; D remains unclear. Germline assignment: CDR1 MDHEN and CDR2 SYDVKM. Trimming removed 5 bases from V and 0 bases from J, with 23 bases in between. This CDR3 region has 19 residues. CDR3 nucleotides: TGTGCCAGCAGTCTCCCTCGGACGGTGACTCCTAGCTCCTACAATGAGCAGTTCTTC. The encoded protein is CASSLPRTVTPSSYNEQFF.

This clonotype was counted ten times or more. V is TRBV15 and J is TRBJ2-3; TRBD2 matches at 10 bases. CDR1 LNHNV and CDR2 YYDKDF come from the germline V gene (reference sequence). The length of the CDR3 is 16 residues. The trim removed 0 bases at V and 5 bases at J, leaving 5 bases unmatched. Written as DNA, the CDR3 is TGTGCCACCAGCAGAGATGCTAGCGGGAGAATAGATACGCAGTATTTT. It is translated as CATSRDASGRIDTQYF.

This clonotype came up once. Being one base from a much bigger clone, this may be a read error. The CDR3 does not end in the conserved phenylalanine or tryptophan, so this is likely a read error. This chain joins TRBV2 and TRBJ2-1, with a tentative D call TRBD1 (6 bases). The CDR3 sequence is 14 residues long. Germline V CDR1 and CDR2: SNHLY, FYNNEI. V dropped 8 bases and J dropped 1 base, with 12 bases sitting between them. Here the CDR3 reads CASRDDRSYNEQFS. CDR3 DNA: TGTGCCAGCCGAGACGACAGGTCCTACAATGAGCAGTTCTCC.

This clonotype came up a few times. CDR3 sequence (DNA): TGTGCCAGCAGCCGAGCGGGAGGGCCTTATGAGCAGTTCTTC. It encodes CASSRAGGPYEQFF. This rearrangement joins TRBV11-2 to TRBJ2-1, with 10 bases identical to TRBD2. The germline V gene encodes CDR1 SGHAT and CDR2 FQNNGV. Losses at the gene ends were 5 bases for V and 8 bases for J; bases not matched to a gene: 6. This CDR3 has 14 residues. Complete variable domain (other parts from reference TRBV11-2 and TRBJ2-1): EAGVAQSPRYKIIEKRQSVAFWCNPISGHATLYWYQQILGQGPKLLIQFQNNGVVDDSQLPKDRFSAERLKGVDSTLKIQPAKLEDSAVYLCASSRAGGPYEQFFGPGTRLTVL.

This clonotype has a count of ten or more. The chain has TRBV11-2 and TRBJ2-3; 9 bases align to TRBD1. The trim removed 10 bases at V and 2 bases at J, leaving 7 bases unmatched. Germline V gives CDR1 SGHAT, CDR2 FQNNGV. The CDR3 is 14 residues long. This CDR3 reads CATAQGAATDTQYF. CDR3 DNA sequence: TGTGCCACCGCACAGGGGGCTGCCACAGATACGCAGTATTTT.

This clonotype was counted at least ten times. The chain combines TRBV15 with TRBJ2-2; 12 bases match TRBD1. The germline gives CDR1 LNHNV, CDR2 YYDKDF (reference sequence). J was trimmed by 7 bases and V by 7 bases; bases with no gene match: 4. This CDR3 is built from 14 residues. CDR3 sequence reads: CATTGTGGIGELFF. The CDR3 DNA follows: TGTGCCACCACCGGGACAGGGGGCATCGGGGAGCTGTTTTTT.

This clonotype was counted at least ten times. This chain uses TRBV19 with TRBJ1-2, with unresolved D. The CDR3 consists of 11 residues. The germline V gene encodes CDR1 LNHDA and CDR2 SQIVND (reference sequence). V was shortened by 4 bases and J by 7 bases, with 7 bases between the two germline ends. The CDR3 spells CASSRGFGYTF. CDR3 sequence (DNA): TGTGCCAGTAGTAGAGGGTTTGGCTACACCTTC.

This clonotype was observed many times. The chain is built from TRBV4-1 and TRBJ2-3; D unclear. In germline, CDR1 is MGHRA, CDR2 YSYEKL. This CDR3 is built from 16 residues. The germline V and J ends were trimmed by 1 base and 1 base, with 12 bases remaining between them. CDR3 loop: CASSQAGPFRTDTQYF. The CDR3 DNA follows: TGCGCCAGCAGCCAAGCCGGGCCGTTTCGCACAGATACGCAGTATTTT.

The chain joins TRBV12-3 or TRBV12-4 to TRBJ2-5; unclear D gene. This CDR3 comprises 13 residues. Trimming took off 3 bases at V and 5 bases at J, with 10 bases between the two ends. CDR3 sequence reads: CASSFTIGETQYF. The CDR3 nucleotides read TGTGCCAGCAGTTTCACGATCGGTGAGACCCAGTACTTC.

This clonotype appeared many times. This chain connects TRBV5-1 to TRBJ2-2; 8 nucleotides match TRBD2. The V gene end was trimmed by 0 bases and the J gene end by 11 bases; junction bases not matched to a gene: 12. CDR1 and CDR2 (germline): SGHRS, YFSETQ. The CDR3 runs 16 residues. CDR3 DNA sequence: TGCGCCAGCAGCTTGGAGCCGGGAGGGCACGCGGGAGAGCTGTTTTTT. Its translation: CASSLEPGGHAGELFF.

This clonotype is classed as medium-sized. The rearrangement joins TRBV28 to TRBJ1-1; 7 bases align to TRBD1. The V and J ends lost 4 bases and 4 bases, in that order; junction bases with no gene match: 15. This CDR3 region has 17 residues. Germline assignment: CDR1 MDHEN and CDR2 SYDVKM. Here the CDR3 reads CASSSGRTGDGRTEAFF. The CDR3 DNA follows: TGTGCCAGCAGTTCGGGGAGAACAGGGGACGGACGCACTGAAGCTTTCTTT.

At least ten counts were recorded for this clonotype. The chain links TRBV29-1 to TRBJ1-5, with TRBD1 identical over 10 bases. The CDR3 consists of 14 residues. The trim removed 6 bases at V and 5 bases at J, leaving 7 bases unmatched. Germline V gene data show CDR1 as SQVTM and CDR2 as ANQGSEA. The CDR3 DNA sequence: TGCAGCGTCACCTCTGGGACAGGGGATCAGCCCCAGCATTTT. Translating it yields CSVTSGTGDQPQHF.

This clonotype has a count of ten or more. This sequence joins TRBV29-1 and TRBJ2-7, with D hard to call. V gave up 5 bases and J gave up 4 bases, with 9 bases separating them. CDR1 is SQVTM and CDR2 is ANQGSEA in the germline V gene. The CDR3 totals 11 residues. The chain's CDR3 is CSVRQEYEQYF. CDR3 nucleotide sequence: TGCAGCGTTAGACAAGAGTACGAGCAGTACTTC.

This clonotype came up many times. V gene TRBV20-1 combines with J gene TRBJ1-6; no definite D call. The V gene's germline CDR1 is DFQATT and CDR2 SNEGSKA (reference sequence). With 6 bases removed from V and 7 bases from J, the gap between germline ends came to 13 bases. The CDR3 consists of 13 residues. This CDR3 reads CSALLSQNSPLHF. The CDR3 DNA is TGCAGTGCCCTCCTCTCGCAGAATTCACCCCTCCACTTT.

This clonotype was detected many times. This sequence joins TRBV10-1 and TRBJ2-3; D remains unclear. The CDR3 contains 14 residues. Trimming removed 3 bases at V and 1 base at J, with 8 bases between. Germline V gene lookup returns CDR1 WNHNN and CDR2 SYGVQD (reference sequence). CDR3 loop: CASSDLPGTDTQYF. In DNA, the CDR3 is TGCGCCAGCAGTGACCTCCCCGGCACAGATACGCAGTATTTT.

The rearrangement links TRBV7-7 to TRBJ2-2, with 8 bases identical to TRBD1. Germline assignment: CDR1 SSHAT and CDR2 FNYEAQ (reference sequence). V was pared by 4 bases and J by 6 bases, with 7 bases of the junction left unmatched. The length of the CDR3 is 15 residues. The CDR3 region is CASSSLRGRPGELFF. The CDR3 DNA follows: TGTGCCAGCAGCTCCCTCAGGGGGCGCCCCGGGGAGCTGTTTTTT. The variable domain in full, completed from reference TRBV7-7 and TRBJ2-2, reads GAGVSQSPRYKVTKRGQDVTLRCDPISSHATLYWYQQALGQGPEFLTYFNYEAQPDKSGLPSDRFSAERPEGSISTLTIQRTEQRDSAMYRCASSSLRGRPGELFFGEGSRLTVL.

This clonotype was counted ten times or more. DNA for the CDR3: TGCAGTGCTAGAGACCCCGTTCGCTCTGGGGCCAACGTCCTGACTTTC. Its translation: CSARDPVRSGANVLTF. The chain has TRBV20-1 and TRBJ2-6; D remains ambiguous. Trimming took off 0 bases at V and 0 bases at J, with 9 bases between the two ends. Germline lookup yields CDR1 DFQATT and CDR2 SNEGSKA (reference sequence). The CDR3 spans 16 residues.

This clonotype occurred many times. The chain recombines TRBV13 with TRBJ2-4; no clear D gene. This CDR3 spans 15 amino acids. CDR1 is PRHDT, CDR2 FYEKMQ, per germline (reference sequence). V shed 5 bases and J shed 3 bases, with 14 bases lying between them. This chain's CDR3 is CASSLLWVGKNIQYF. The CDR3, as DNA: TGTGCCAGCAGCCTCCTATGGGTGGGCAAAAACATTCAGTACTTC.

This chain links TRBV6-5 with TRBJ2-5; 8 nucleotides match TRBD2. The V segment lost 2 bases and the J segment 4 bases; nucleotides outside the gene matches: 12. From germline, CDR1 is MNHEY and CDR2 SVGAGI. The CDR3 runs 17 residues. CDR3 coding DNA: TGTGCCAGCAGTTACAGGACGGGAGGGCCCCCCCGAGAGACCCAGTACTTC. Its translation is CASSYRTGGPPRETQYF.

In this sample, this clonotype turned up many times. The chain carries TRBV28 and TRBJ2-3; no clear D. V lost 8 bases to trimming and J lost 2 bases, with 20 bases between them. CDR1 and CDR2 from the germline V gene are MDHEN and SYDVKM. The CDR3 contains 16 residues. The CDR3 loop reads CASYPKPSRNTDTQYF. CDR3 coding DNA: TGTGCCAGCTACCCCAAGCCTTCCCGGAACACAGATACGCAGTATTTT.

This clonotype has a count of ten or more. This sequence joins TRBV7-2 and TRBJ2-7; 7 bases are a match to TRBD2. CDR3 length: 15 residues. J lost 3 bases, V lost 1 base, and 6 bases had no gene match. Germline V gene lookup returns CDR1 SGHTA and CDR2 FQGNSA. In DNA form, the CDR3 reads TGTGCCAGCAGCTTAGGGACTAGTAGCGGCTACGAGCAGTACGTC. This gives the protein CASSLGTSSGYEQYV.

This clonotype was observed at least ten times. The chain is built from TRBV9 and TRBJ2-7; 12 bases align to TRBD2. V dropped 4 bases and J dropped 2; count of bases not matched to a gene: 1. CDR3 size: 14 residues. Germline CDR1 reads SGDLS; CDR2 reads YYNGEE. The CDR3 sequence is CASSPSGRAYEQYF. The CDR3 bases are TGTGCCAGCAGCCCTAGCGGGAGGGCCTACGAGCAGTACTTC.

The sample holds many counts of this clonotype. The chain uses TRBV12-3 or TRBV12-4 and TRBJ2-3; a possible D gene is TRBD2 (6 bases). V was pared by 5 bases and J by 2 bases, with 8 bases between. The CDR3 extends over 13 amino acids. The CDR3, as DNA: TGTGCCAGCAGTCGGAGGGACACAGATACGCAGTATTTT. As protein: CASSRRDTDTQYF.

This clonotype was observed a handful of times. The V call is TRBV12-3 or TRBV12-4, the J call TRBJ2-1, with 7 bases identical to TRBD1. The CDR3 is made up of 14 amino acids. V trimming: 7 bases; J trimming: 1 base; junction bases outside the gene matches: 4. The CDR3 coding sequence is TGTGCCAGCATCCGACAGGGATCCTACAATGAGCAGTTCTTC. As protein: CASIRQGSYNEQFF.

This clonotype has a count of ten or more. V gene TRBV5-1 combines with J gene TRBJ2-1; D remains unclear. CDR1 and CDR2 from the germline V gene are SGHRS and YFSETQ. This CDR3 has 11 residues. The V and J ends lost 0 bases and 5 bases respectively, with 0 bases between them. This CDR3 is CASSLDNEQFF. The CDR3 DNA sequence: TGCGCCAGCAGCTTGGACAATGAGCAGTTCTTC. Supplemented by reference TRBV5-1 and TRBJ2-1, the full variable domain reads KAGVTQTPRYLIKTRGQQVTLSCSPISGHRSVSWYQQTPGQGLQFLFEYFSETQRNKGNFPGRFSGRQFSNSRSEMNVSTLELGDSALYLCASSLDNEQFFGPGTRLTVL.

This clonotype is deemed medium-sized. The chain joins TRBV5-6 to TRBJ2-7; D is ambiguous. This CDR3 has 12 amino acids. Germline assignment: CDR1 SGHDT and CDR2 YYEEEE. The V end was cut by 1 base, the J end by 2 bases, with 4 bases between. CDR3: CASSLRAYEQYF. The CDR3 DNA follows: TGTGCCAGCAGCTTGAGGGCCTACGAGCAGTACTTC. Supplemented by reference TRBV5-6 and TRBJ2-7, the full variable domain reads DAGVTQSPTHLIKTRGQQVTLRCSPKSGHDTVSWYQQALGQGPQFIFQYYEEEERQRGNFPDRFSGHQFPNYSSELNVNALLLGDSALYLCASSLRAYEQYFGPGTRLTVT.

This clonotype was recorded at least ten times. V usage is TRBV7-9 and J usage is TRBJ2-3; D is perhaps TRBD2 (5 bases). CDR1 SEHNR and CDR2 FQNEAQ come from the germline V gene (reference sequence). Trimming cost V 0 bases and J 14 bases, with 12 bases left between them. CDR3 length equals 12 residues. This CDR3 is CASSLAPGLGYF. CDR3 DNA sequence: TGTGCCAGCAGCTTAGCTCCGGGGTTGGGGTATTTT.

This clonotype showed up many times. The chain has TRBV5-5 and TRBJ2-3; 8 bases are a match to TRBD2. The trim removed 2 bases at V and 4 bases at J, leaving 6 bases unmatched. The germline CDR1 and CDR2 sequences are SGHKS and YYEKEE (reference sequence). The CDR3 sequence is 15 residues long. DNA for the CDR3: TGTGCCAGCAGCTTTTCCGGGGGGGCCCCAGATACGCAGTATTTT. Translation gives CASSFSGGAPDTQYF.